Each of the 20 T cell receptor beta chains below was sequenced from the same sample in a study of T cells in Graves' hyperthyroidism and ophthalmopathy. RNA transcripts yielded amplified TCR beta CDR3 regions. RT-PCR in the first round (using the HTBI primer set) targeted the TCR CDR3. Each CDR3 protein is one row after TCRdb ran MiXCR on the multiplex PCR reads. The sample holds about 640,000 distinct CDR3 sequences, about a fifth seen once. The sequenced sample was blood. The receptors shown here come from a man aged 25-45 years with Graves' ophthalmopathy.

This chain connects TRBV6-1 to TRBJ2-5; 8 bases line up with TRBD2. CDR1 MNHNS and CDR2 SASEGT come from the germline V gene. This CDR3 spans 14 amino acids. V trimming: 6 bases; J trimming: 5 bases; junction bases outside the gene matches: 8. The CDR3 nucleotides are TGTGCCAGCAGGGACGGGAGGGCCAGGGAGACCCAGTACTTC. It encodes CASRDGRARETQYF.

This clonotype has a count of ten or more. The rearrangement uses TRBV12-3 or TRBV12-4 and TRBJ2-2, with D possibly TRBD2 on 6 matching bases. Trimming shortened V by 5 bases and J by 8 bases, and 18 bases separated the two germline ends. The CDR3 spans 15 residues. The CDR3 is CASSPSVEGEGELFF. The CDR3 bases are TGTGCCAGCAGTCCTAGCGTGGAGGGCGAGGGGGAGCTGTTTTTT.

There are a few counts of this clonotype. V and J are TRBV28 and TRBJ1-1; 9 bases line up with TRBD1. With V trimmed by 1 base and J by 5 bases, 5 bases remained unmatched. Per the germline V gene, CDR1 is MDHEN and CDR2 is SYDVKM. This CDR3 is 15 amino acids long. CDR3 nucleotides: TGTGCCAGCAGTTTATCCTTGGGACAGGGTACTGAAGCTTTCTTT. Its translation: CASSLSLGQGTEAFF.

This clonotype was counted a few times. The V call is TRBV27, the J call TRBJ1-6; possible D gene TRBD1, 5 bases. This CDR3 contains 14 residues. V was pared by 3 bases and J by 10 bases, with 13 bases between. Germline-derived CDR1 and CDR2 are MNHEY and SMNVEV (reference sequence). The DNA for the CDR3 is TGTGCCAGCAGTTTGCAGGGAGATGGATCACCCCTCCACTTT. Its protein is CASSLQGDGSPLHF.

This clonotype has a handful of counts. This chain uses TRBV28 with TRBJ2-2; no clear D gene. The CDR3 has 14 amino acids. V was shortened by 5 bases and J by 1 base, with 8 bases between the two germline ends. The germline CDR1 and CDR2 sequences are MDHEN and SYDVKM. Here the CDR3 reads CASSAARNTGELFF. CDR3 sequence (DNA): TGTGCCAGCAGTGCGGCTAGGAACACCGGGGAGCTGTTTTTT.

This clonotype was observed many times. CDR3: CASSTGADTQYF. CDR3 coding DNA: TGTGCCAGCAGCACGGGCGCAGATACGCAGTATTTT. V is TRBV2 and J is TRBJ2-3, with D uncertain. V dropped 6 bases and J dropped 4 bases, with 8 bases sitting between them. The CDR3 length is 12 residues. Germline assignment: CDR1 SNHLY and CDR2 FYNNEI.

As regards this clonotype: A much larger clone lies a single base off, so this may be a read error. The chain combines TRBV28 with TRBJ2-5; 7 positions match TRBD2. Germline CDR1 and CDR2: MDHEN and SYDVKM. The CDR3 length is 14 residues. The CDR3: CAGSLGAGRETQYF. The CDR3 nucleotides are TGTGCCGGCAGTTTGGGAGCCGGGAGGGAGACCCAGTACTTC.

This clonotype has ten or more counts. The J gene is TRBJ2-7, the V gene TRBV12-3 or TRBV12-4; 10 bases match TRBD2. The CDR3 length is 14 residues. J gave up 4 bases and V 3 bases, and 3 bases lay outside the gene matches. Here the CDR3 reads CASSLGTSEYEQYF. CDR3 DNA: TGTGCCAGCAGTTTGGGGACTAGCGAGTACGAGCAGTACTTC.

As concerns this clonotype: This clone may be a read error of a much larger clone one base away. V usage is TRBV28 and J usage is TRBJ1-2; D not resolved. V was shortened by 7 bases and J by 0 bases, with 6 bases between the two germline ends. Germline assignment: CDR1 MDHEN and CDR2 SYDVKM. CDR3 size: 12 residues. The DNA of the CDR3 is TGTGCCAGCATTTCCCCTAACTATGGCTACACCTTC. Its protein is CASISPNYGYTF.

This clonotype was counted at least ten times. The V call is TRBV30, the J call TRBJ2-1; D remains unclear. The CDR3 sequence is 14 residues long. Looked up from germline, CDR1 is GTSNPN and CDR2 is SVGIG (reference sequence). V gave up 4 bases and J gave up 0 bases, with 10 bases separating them. Here the CDR3 DNA reads TGTGCCTGGATGAACGATCTCTCCTACAATGAGCAGTTCTTC. As protein: CAWMNDLSYNEQFF.

This clonotype is a singleton in its sample. This chain links TRBV29-1 with TRBJ2-1, with D unclear. CDR1 is SQVTM and CDR2 is ANQGSEA in the germline V gene. The CDR3 has 13 residues. Trimming pared 1 base from V and 4 bases from J, leaving 8 bases between. This chain's CDR3 is CSVEGLPYNEQFF. Written as DNA, the CDR3 is TGCAGCGTTGAAGGACTCCCTTACAATGAGCAGTTCTTC.

The chain joins TRBV3-1 to TRBJ2-7; 10 bases agree with TRBD1. CDR1 LGHDT and CDR2 YNNKEL come from the germline V gene (reference sequence). The CDR3 contains 15 residues. Unmatched junction bases numbered 5, after V lost 4 bases and J lost 2 bases. CDR3 residues: CASSPGQGITYEQYF. Written as DNA, the CDR3 is TGTGCCAGCAGCCCGGGACAGGGGATCACCTACGAGCAGTACTTC.

The chain joins TRBV10-3 to TRBJ2-1; 8 bases fit TRBD2. CDR1 ENHRY and CDR2 SYGVKD come from the germline V gene. The J segment lost 5 bases and the V segment lost 0 bases, leaving 6 bases of the junction unmatched. The CDR3 loop spans 16 amino acids. CDR3 sequence: CAISESTTSVNNEQFF. DNA for the CDR3: TGTGCCATCAGTGAGTCGACGACTAGCGTTAACAATGAGCAGTTCTTC.

A single count supports this clonotype. At one end the junction does not follow the germline gene, possibly because of a read error. V is TRBV27 and J is TRBJ2-7, with TRBD1 matching 8 bases. Germline CDR1 MNHEY, CDR2 SMNVEV (reference sequence). The length of the CDR3 is 14 residues. As DNA, the CDR3 is TGTGCCAGCAGGCCCAGGGGGCAAACCTACGAGCGGTACTTC. Residues: CASRPRGQTYERYF.

This clonotype was detected a few times. The chain carries TRBV29-1 and TRBJ1-1; TRBD1 aligns across 7 bases. V gave up 4 bases and J gave up 0 bases; unmatched junction bases: 5. The CDR3 has 14 residues. CDR1 is SQVTM, CDR2 ANQGSEA, per germline. The CDR3 loop is CSVAGDRLNTEAFF. CDR3 nucleotides: TGCAGCGTTGCTGGGGACAGACTGAACACTGAAGCTTTCTTT. The full variable domain, completed using reference TRBV29-1 and TRBJ1-1, is SAVISQKPSRDICQRGTSLTIQCQVDSQVTMMFWYRQQPGQSLTLIATANQGSEATYESGFVIDKFPISRPNLTFSTLTVSNMSPEDSSIYLCSVAGDRLNTEAFFGQGTRLTVV.

This clonotype was counted ten times or more. The chain uses TRBV6-1 and TRBJ2-5, with TRBD1 matching 7 bases. The CDR3 runs 16 residues. V was clipped by 6 bases and J by 1 base; unmatched bases: 11. The germline V gene has CDR1 MNHNS and CDR2 SASEGT. The CDR3 here is CASSPKGQPFQETQYF. The CDR3, as DNA: TGTGCCAGCAGCCCTAAGGGACAGCCATTCCAAGAGACCCAGTACTTC.

This clonotype appeared a few times. This chain links TRBV27 with TRBJ1-5, with unresolved D. Germline CDR1 reads MNHEY; CDR2 reads SMNVEV (reference sequence). This CDR3 has 14 residues. Trimming left V 5 bases short and J 3 bases short, with 11 bases between. Here the CDR3 DNA reads TGTGCCAGCAGTCCCCGGGCTAACAATCAGCCCCAGCATTTT. This translates into CASSPRANNQPQHF.

The chain joins TRBV4-1 to TRBJ2-1; TRBD2 aligns across 10 bases. The CDR3 has 18 residues. The junction had 6 bases not matched to a gene; V was cut back by 1 base and J by 0 bases. The germline CDR1 and CDR2 sequences are MGHRA and YSYEKL. CDR3 in DNA: TGCGCCAGCAGCCAAGGCGGCTCTAGCGGGAGCTCCTACAATGAGCAGTTCTTC. It is translated as CASSQGGSSGSSYNEQFF.

The chain recombines TRBV30 with TRBJ2-1; D not certain. The length of the CDR3 is 13 residues. Germline CDR1 is GTSNPN and CDR2 is SVGIG (reference sequence). V dropped 1 base and J dropped 2 bases, with 6 bases sitting between them. The CDR3 nucleotides read TGTGCCTGGAGTGGCGACCCCTACAATGAGCAGTTCTTC. This gives the protein CAWSGDPYNEQFF.

This rearrangement joins TRBV3-1 to TRBJ1-1, with D possibly TRBD1 on 5 matching bases. Per the germline V gene, CDR1 is LGHDT and CDR2 is YNNKEL (reference sequence). The CDR3 covers 13 residues. The V and J ends lost 3 bases and 7 bases respectively, with 12 bases between them. This CDR3 reads CASSQEWGDEAFF. DNA of the CDR3: TGTGCCAGCAGCCAGGAATGGGGGGATGAAGCTTTCTTT.